The clone carrying this T cell receptor beta chain was recorded once. The entry originates in a study of blood T cell repertoires in COVID-19. At the level of the study: Sample material is recorded as cDNA or gDNA derived from T cells, B-cell-depleted T cells, or PBMCs.

The repertoire was sequenced with immunoSEQ multiplex PCR; TCRdb's copy has only in-frame clones and lacks some. The table shows approximately 360,000 clones, with more than 80% occurring only once. The CDR3 covers 11 residues. Germline V gives CDR1 LGHDT, CDR2 YNNKEL (reference sequence). V lost 4 bases and J 8 bases, leaving 8 bases between the germline ends. Material for sequencing was peripheral blood. The receptor was derived from a man aged 40-50 years with acute or convalescent COVID-19. This chain connects TRBV3-1 (or the pseudogene TRBV3-2) to TRBJ1-2, with TRBD1 as a possible D gene (6 bases). CDR3 coding DNA: TGTGCCAGCAGCCCCGGACAGGGCTACACCTTC. Residues: CASSPGQGYTF.